This T cell receptor (beta chain) was sequenced during a study of monozygotic twins with inflammatory bowel disease. TCRalpha and TCRbeta cDNA was put through two nested PCRs of approximately 17 and 9 cycles. Each CDR3 protein gets one entry in TCRdb, which reprocessed the 5' RACE reads and gives no DNA. The sample holds 110,000 or so distinct CDR3 sequences. The CDR3 consists of 17 residues. The receptor's source is a human donor with ulcerative colitis or Crohn's disease, or a healthy co-twin of an affected twin (not recorded which). Sequenced material: blood. The gene calls are TRBV23-1 and TRBJ1-5. TRBV23-1 is known as an ORF, though its function is uncertain. Here the CDR3 reads CASSHVGGPFGNQPQHF.